Following are 3 T cell receptor beta chains from one sample sequenced in a study of vaccination and CD4 T cells after COVID-19. Treatment defined: roughly 10-day PBMC culture with coronavirus spike peptide pools or control peptides (ViraFEST assay). The Oncomine TCR Beta short-read assay was applied to DNA of cultured CD4+ T cells. Using its own MiXCR run on the PCR reads, TCRdb lists one record per CDR3 protein. The profile shows some 11,000 distinct CDR3 sequences, 25% of them singletons. These receptors' antigens are unknown. The source was CD4+ T cells from blood, cultured in vitro, collected after SARS-CoV-2 vaccination. The receptors come from a human donor who had recovered from COVID-19.

This clonotype was observed a handful of times. CDR3 bases: TGCAGTGCCGGCGGACAGGGGAGGTACGAGCAGTACTTC. Protein product: CSAGGQGRYEQYF. The V gene is TRBV20-1, the J gene TRBJ2-7; 9 bases match TRBD1. This CDR3 contains 13 residues. V lost 6 bases and J lost 4; bases outside the gene matches: 7. Germline CDR1 DFQATT, CDR2 SNEGSKA (reference sequence).

J is TRBJ2-5 and V is TRBV6-4; D gene uncertain. V was clipped by 11 bases and J by 2 bases, with 6 bases between them. The CDR3 has 10 amino acids. Looked up from germline, CDR1 is MRHNA and CDR2 is SNTAGT. The CDR3 coding sequence is TGTGCCGGAACTCAAGAGACCCAGTACTTC. As protein: CAGTQETQYF.

The chain links TRBV7-8 to TRBJ1-1, with D possibly matching TRBD1 (5 bases). The CDR3 contains 15 residues. Germline CDR1 reads SGHVS; CDR2 reads FQNEAQ. V gave up 0 bases and J gave up 6 bases, with 14 bases separating them. CDR3 protein: CASSLARGRRAEAFF. DNA of the CDR3: TGTGCCAGCAGCTTAGCCCGGGGGAGGAGGGCTGAAGCTTTCTTT.